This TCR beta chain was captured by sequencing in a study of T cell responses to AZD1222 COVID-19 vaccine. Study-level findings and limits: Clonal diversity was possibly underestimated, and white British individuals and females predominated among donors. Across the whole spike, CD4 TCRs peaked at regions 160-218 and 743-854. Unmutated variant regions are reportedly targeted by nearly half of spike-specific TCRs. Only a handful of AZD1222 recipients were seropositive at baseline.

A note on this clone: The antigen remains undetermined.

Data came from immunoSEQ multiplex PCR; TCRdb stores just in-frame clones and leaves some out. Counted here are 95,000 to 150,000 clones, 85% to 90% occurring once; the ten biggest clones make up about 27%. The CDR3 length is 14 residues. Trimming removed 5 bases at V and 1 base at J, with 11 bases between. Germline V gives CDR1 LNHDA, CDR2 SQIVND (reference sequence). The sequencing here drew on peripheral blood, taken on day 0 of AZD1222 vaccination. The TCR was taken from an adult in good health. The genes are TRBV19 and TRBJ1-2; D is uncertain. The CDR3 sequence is CASSRYGDNYGYTF. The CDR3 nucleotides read TGTGCCAGTAGTCGATACGGAGATAACTATGGCTACACCTTC.